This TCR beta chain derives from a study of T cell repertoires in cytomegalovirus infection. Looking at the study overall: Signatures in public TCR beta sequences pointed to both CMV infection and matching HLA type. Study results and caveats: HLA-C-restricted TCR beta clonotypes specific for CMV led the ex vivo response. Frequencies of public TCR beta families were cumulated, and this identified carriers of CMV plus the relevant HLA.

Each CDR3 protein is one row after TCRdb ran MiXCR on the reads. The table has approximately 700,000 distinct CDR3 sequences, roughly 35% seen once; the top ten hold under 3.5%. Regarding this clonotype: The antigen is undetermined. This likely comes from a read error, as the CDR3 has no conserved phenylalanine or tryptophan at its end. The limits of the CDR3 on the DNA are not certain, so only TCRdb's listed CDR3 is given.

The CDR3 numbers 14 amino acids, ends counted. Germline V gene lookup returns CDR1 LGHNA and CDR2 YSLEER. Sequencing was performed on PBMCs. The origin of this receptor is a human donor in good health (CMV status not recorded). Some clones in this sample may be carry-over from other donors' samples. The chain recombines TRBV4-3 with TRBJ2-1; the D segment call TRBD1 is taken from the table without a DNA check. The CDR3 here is CASSQEPGFGEQLL.